What follows are 29 T cell receptor beta chains derived from one specimen sequenced in a study of blood T cell repertoires in COVID-19. TCRdb's table, derived via immunoSEQ multiplex PCR, lists solely in-frame clones and lacks some. The data contain fewer than 250,000 clones, 88% of them singletons. Sequenced: peripheral blood. Every receptor here comes from a man under 40 with acute or convalescent COVID-19.

The chain couples TRBV28 to TRBJ2-7; 9 nucleotides agree with TRBD1. Germline V gene lookup returns CDR1 MDHEN and CDR2 SYDVKM. This CDR3 spans 13 amino acids. With 10 bases clipped from V and 3 bases from J, the junction kept 7 bases outside the gene matches. This chain's CDR3 is CATPPDRGYEQYF. CDR3 DNA sequence: TGTGCCACCCCGCCGGACAGGGGCTACGAGCAGTACTTC.

V and J are TRBV27 and TRBJ2-3; 8 nucleotides align to TRBD2. The CDR3 is 12 amino acids. Losses at the gene ends were 7 bases for V and 4 bases for J; bases not matched to a gene: 1. Looked up from germline, CDR1 is MNHEY and CDR2 is SMNVEV (reference sequence). The chain's CDR3 is CASTGGADTQYF. CDR3 DNA sequence: TGTGCCAGCACCGGGGGGGCAGATACGCAGTATTTT.

The J gene is TRBJ1-1, the V gene TRBV19; D unclear. V lost 7 bases and J 5 bases, leaving 14 bases between the germline ends. The germline V gene encodes CDR1 LNHDA and CDR2 SQIVND (reference sequence). CDR3 length: 13 residues. Here the CDR3 reads CASTLPGRTEAFF. CDR3 sequence (DNA): TGTGCCAGTACCCTGCCGGGTCGAACTGAAGCTTTCTTT.

This clone was counted a single time. The V gene is TRBV30, the J gene TRBJ1-5; 8 bases agree with TRBD1. CDR1 is GTSNPN and CDR2 is SVGIG in the germline V gene (reference sequence). V trimming: 4 bases; J trimming: 4 bases; junction bases outside the gene matches: 6. There are 14 residues in the CDR3. CDR3 protein: CAWTMGTGNQPQHF. The CDR3 DNA is TGTGCCTGGACGATGGGGACAGGAAATCAGCCCCAGCATTTT.

This clone was counted once. The rearrangement joins TRBV6-5 to TRBJ2-7; possibly TRBD2 for D (5 bases). With 0 bases removed from V and 0 bases from J, the gap between germline ends came to 12 bases. CDR1 is MNHEY and CDR2 is SVGAGI in the germline V gene. CDR3 length equals 16 residues. The CDR3 DNA reads TGTGCCAGCAGTTACTCACGGGAAAAATTCTCCTACGAGCAGTACTTC. This sequence encodes CASSYSREKFSYEQYF.

In DNA, the CDR3 is TGTGCCAGCAGTTCAAAACTTGTCCCCTCCTATAATTCACCCCTCCACTTT. Amino acids: CASSSKLVPSYNSPLHF. The chain joins TRBV27 to TRBJ1-6, with unresolved D. The CDR3 length is 17 residues. Germline assignment: CDR1 MNHEY and CDR2 SMNVEV (reference sequence). V lost 4 bases and J lost 0, with 13 bases in between.

The CDR3 reads CASSYFQITQNQPQHF. The DNA of the CDR3 is TGTGCCAGCAGTTACTTTCAGATAACCCAAAATCAGCCCCAGCATTTT. V is TRBV6-6 and J is TRBJ1-5; D remains ambiguous. Looked up from germline, CDR1 is MNHNY and CDR2 is SVGAGI (reference sequence). Trimming shortened V by 1 base and J by 4 bases, and 14 bases separated the two germline ends. The CDR3 runs to 16 residues.

V gene TRBV4-1 combines with J gene TRBJ1-2; perhaps TRBD1 as D (5 bases). V lost 1 base, J lost 3 bases, and 12 bases lay in between. The germline CDR1 and CDR2 sequences are MGHRA and YSYEKL. The CDR3 is 15 residues long. The CDR3 here is CASSQGRGTYYGYTF. Here the CDR3 DNA reads TGCGCCAGCAGCCAAGGCCGGGGGACCTACTATGGCTACACCTTC.

This sequence joins TRBV6-4 and TRBJ2-3; 8 positions agree with TRBD1. Trimming took 8 bases from V and 5 from J; bases not matched to a gene: 12. The CDR3 spans 15 residues. The germline V gene has CDR1 MRHNA and CDR2 SNTAGT. This chain's CDR3 is CASPPGTGILDTQYF. The DNA of the CDR3 is TGTGCCAGCCCCCCGGGGACAGGTATTTTAGATACGCAGTATTTT.

The chain has TRBV7-9 and TRBJ1-3; D is unclear. The V and J ends lost 5 bases and 4 bases respectively, with 6 bases between them. This CDR3 has 12 residues. The germline V gene has CDR1 SEHNR and CDR2 FQNEAQ (reference sequence). This chain's CDR3 is CASSRGGNTIYF. The CDR3 bases are TGTGCCAGCAGCCGCGGGGGAAACACCATATATTTT.

The chain joins TRBV28 to TRBJ2-7; 12 bases match TRBD1. V trimming: 2 bases; J trimming: 4 bases; junction bases outside the gene matches: 6. The CDR3 totals 16 residues. Per the germline V gene, CDR1 is MDHEN and CDR2 is SYDVKM. CDR3 bases: TGTGCCAGCAGTTTACTAGGGACAGGGGGCCGGTACGAGCAGTACTTC. It encodes CASSLLGTGGRYEQYF.

This chain joins TRBV6-5 and TRBJ2-7; D call uncertain. V gave up 0 bases and J gave up 5 bases, with 14 bases separating them. The germline gives CDR1 MNHEY, CDR2 SVGAGI. This CDR3 spans 15 amino acids. CDR3 sequence: CASSYSSLLGDEQYF. As DNA, the CDR3 is TGTGCCAGCAGTTACTCGAGCCTCCTGGGCGACGAGCAGTACTTC.

The chain uses TRBV7-2 and TRBJ2-1, with 11 nucleotides matching TRBD2. CDR1 is SGHTA and CDR2 is FQGNSA in the germline V gene. The CDR3 contains 15 residues. V lost 1 base to trimming and J lost 6 bases; unmatched junction nucleotides: 2. The CDR3 reads CASSLDLAGGNEQFF. CDR3 coding DNA: TGTGCCAGCAGCTTAGATCTAGCGGGGGGCAATGAGCAGTTCTTC.

The chain uses TRBV6-5 and TRBJ1-2, with no clear D. V dropped 8 bases and J dropped 4 bases, with 17 bases sitting between them. Germline V gene sequence: CDR1 MNHEY, CDR2 SVGAGI. CDR3 size: 14 residues. The CDR3 DNA reads as TGTGCCAGCGTTGTTGGAGCCACAACCTATGGCTACACCTTC. This encodes CASVVGATTYGYTF.

This clone was seen a few times. This chain uses TRBV5-4 with TRBJ2-2; D may be TRBD1 (5 bases). Germline V gene sequence: CDR1 SGHNT, CDR2 YYREEE (reference sequence). Trimming removed 0 bases at V and 5 bases at J, with 20 bases between. This CDR3 region has 18 residues. The CDR3 region is CASSLEGRTKGDTGELFF. The DNA for the CDR3 is TGTGCCAGCAGCTTGGAGGGCCGTACCAAAGGGGATACCGGGGAGCTGTTTTTT. Combining the CDR3 with reference TRBV5-4 and TRBJ2-2 gives the whole variable domain ETGVTQSPTHLIKTRGQQVTLRCSSQSGHNTVSWYQQALGQGPQFIFQYYREEENGRGNFPPRFSGLQFPNYSSELNVNALELDDSALYLCASSLEGRTKGDTGELFFGEGSRLTVL.

Here the CDR3 DNA reads TGTGCCAGCAGCAGGGGGGCCAATCAGCCCCAGCATTTT. Translated, it gives CASSRGANQPQHF. The rearrangement links TRBV6-5 to TRBJ1-5; TRBD1 matches 7 bases. V dropped 6 bases and J dropped 3; count of bases not matched to a gene: 2. This CDR3 comprises 13 residues. CDR1 and CDR2 (germline): MNHEY, SVGAGI.

This chain connects TRBV24-1 to TRBJ2-3, with TRBD2 matching over 13 bases. The CDR3 has 16 amino acids. Germline-derived CDR1 and CDR2 are KGHDR and SFDVKD. With 4 bases clipped from V and 5 bases from J, the junction kept 5 bases outside the gene matches. The CDR3 spells CATSDRTSGGLDTQYF. The CDR3 bases are TGTGCCACCAGTGACCGGACTAGCGGGGGATTAGATACGCAGTATTTT.

The chain joins TRBV5-1 to TRBJ2-3; the D gene is possibly TRBD1 (6 bases). CDR1 SGHRS and CDR2 YFSETQ come from the germline V gene. Trimming left V 0 bases short and J 10 bases short, with 9 bases between. The CDR3 contains 12 residues. In DNA form, the CDR3 reads TGCGCCAGCAGCTTGGGACAGGAGGCGCAGTATTTT. As protein: CASSLGQEAQYF.

The CDR3 sequence: CASSEGPSGGDYEQYF. In DNA, the CDR3 is TGCGCCAGCAGTGAGGGGCCTAGCGGGGGTGACTACGAGCAGTACTTC. The chain joins TRBV10-1 to TRBJ2-7; 10 bases fit TRBD2. Germline lookup yields CDR1 WNHNN and CDR2 SYGVQD (reference sequence). This CDR3 region has 16 residues. The junction had 7 bases not matched to a gene; V was cut back by 2 bases and J by 3 bases.

The chain recombines TRBV19 with TRBJ1-5; 9 bases line up with TRBD1. Germline V gene lookup returns CDR1 LNHDA and CDR2 SQIVND (reference sequence). The CDR3 is made up of 14 amino acids. Losses at the gene ends were 9 bases for V and 0 bases for J; bases not matched to a gene: 3. The CDR3 DNA is TGTGCCAGCGGACAGGGGACTAGCAATCAGCCCCAGCATTTT. Protein product: CASGQGTSNQPQHF. The full variable domain, its missing parts supplied by reference TRBV19 and TRBJ1-5, is DGGITQSPKYLFRKEGQNVTLSCEQNLNHDAMYWYRQDPGQGLRLIYYSQIVNDFQKGDIAEGYSVSREKKESFPLTVTSAQKNPTAFYLCASGQGTSNQPQHFGDGTRLSIL.

The gene calls are TRBV12-3 or TRBV12-4 and TRBJ1-2; D unclear. Trimming removed 8 bases from V and 8 bases from J, with 18 bases in between. The CDR3 covers 13 residues. The CDR3 is CASLREGMIGYTF. CDR3 DNA: TGTGCCAGCCTTCGAGAGGGAATGATAGGCTACACCTTC.

This chain joins TRBV18 and TRBJ1-6; 8 positions agree with TRBD1. The germline CDR1 and CDR2 sequences are KGHSH and LQKENI. V shed 3 bases, J shed 7 bases, and the junction held 5 bases outside the gene matches. CDR3 size: 15 residues. In nucleotides, the CDR3 is TGTGCCAGCTCACCGCCGGGACAGGCCAATTCACCCCTCCACTTT. As protein: CASSPPGQANSPLHF.

The chain combines TRBV5-4 with TRBJ1-2; D not resolved. This CDR3 has 15 amino acids. Germline CDR1 and CDR2: SGHNT and YYREEE (reference sequence). The V and J ends lost 1 base and 4 bases respectively, with 14 bases between them. CDR3 sequence (DNA): TGTGCCAGCAGCTTGCGCGAGGGAGGAGGCTATGGCTACACCTTC. Amino acids: CASSLREGGGYGYTF. The entire variable domain, with the rest obtained from reference TRBV5-4 and TRBJ1-2, is as follows: ETGVTQSPTHLIKTRGQQVTLRCSSQSGHNTVSWYQQALGQGPQFIFQYYREEENGRGNFPPRFSGLQFPNYSSELNVNALELDDSALYLCASSLREGGGYGYTFGSGTRLTVV.

The V call is TRBV20-1, the J call TRBJ1-2, with D tentatively TRBD1 (6 bases). The CDR3 sequence is 11 residues long. CDR1 and CDR2 from the germline V gene are DFQATT and SNEGSKA (reference sequence). V lost 4 bases, J lost 8 bases, and 11 bases lay in between. The CDR3 loop is CSATGGRGYTF. The DNA of the CDR3 is TGCAGTGCTACGGGGGGCAGGGGCTACACCTTC.

V usage is TRBV5-1 and J usage is TRBJ2-7; D is possibly TRBD2 (5 bases). The V end was cut by 5 bases, the J end by 6 bases, with 9 bases between. The CDR3 runs to 11 residues. From germline, CDR1 is SGHRS and CDR2 YFSETQ. The CDR3 loop is CASRIGGEQYF. CDR3 DNA: TGCGCCAGCAGAATCGGAGGCGAGCAGTACTTC.

This clone came up once. The chain carries TRBV15 and TRBJ1-5; D gene ambiguous. The CDR3 is 14 amino acids. CDR1 is LNHNV and CDR2 is YYDKDF in the germline V gene (reference sequence). V gave up 0 bases and J gave up 7 bases, with 10 bases separating them. The CDR3 region is CATSRDQVAQPQHF. Here the CDR3 DNA reads TGTGCCACCAGCAGAGATCAAGTGGCCCAGCCCCAGCATTTT. Based on the CDR3 plus reference TRBV15 and TRBJ1-5, the full variable domain is DAMVIQNPRYQVTQFGKPVTLSCSQTLNHNVMYWYQQKSSQAPKLLFHYYDKDFNNEADTPDNFQSRRPNTSFCFLDIRSPGLGDTAMYLCATSRDQVAQPQHFGDGTRLSIL.

This sequence joins TRBV9 and TRBJ2-3; D perhaps matches TRBD2 (6 bases). The V gene's germline CDR1 is SGDLS and CDR2 YYNGEE. The CDR3 spans 16 residues. The V and J ends lost 4 bases and 2 bases respectively, with 17 bases between them. This chain's CDR3 is CASSRGSGSNTDTQYF. The CDR3 coding sequence is TGTGCCAGCAGCCGGGGTAGCGGATCCAACACAGATACGCAGTATTTT.

This sequence joins TRBV3-1 (or the pseudogene TRBV3-2) and TRBJ2-7, with D maybe TRBD2 (6 bases). Germline values: CDR1 LGHDT, CDR2 YNNKEL (reference sequence). The CDR3 extends over 14 amino acids. V lost 5 bases and J lost 3, with 14 bases in between. CDR3: CASSKTSSGYEQYF. In DNA form, the CDR3 reads TGTGCCAGCAGCAAGACTAGTTCCGGCTACGAGCAGTACTTC.

The chain recombines TRBV29-1 with TRBJ2-7; 7 positions match TRBD1. The junction had 1 base not matched to a gene; V was cut back by 3 bases and J by 2 bases. The germline V gene encodes CDR1 SQVTM and CDR2 ANQGSEA. This CDR3 is 12 amino acids long. The CDR3, as DNA: TGCAGCGTTGATCAGGGGGCCTACGAGCAGTACTTC. Its protein is CSVDQGAYEQYF.